This TCR beta chain was captured in a study of control samples from healthy donors and cancer patients. Some clones are missing from TCRdb's copy, which holds only in-frame ones; the method was immunoSEQ multiplex PCR. The sample carries under 200,000 clones, over 95% recorded once. V was cut by 1 base and J by 4 bases, with 14 bases left in between. The germline V gene has CDR1 SEHNR and CDR2 FQNEAQ (reference sequence). The CDR3 runs to 15 residues. Sequences were obtained from blood. The receptor was isolated from a woman aged 25 to 39 in good health. The V gene is TRBV7-9, the J gene TRBJ2-7, with D perhaps matching TRBD1 or TRBD2 (5 bases each). CDR3 DNA: TGTGCCAGCAGCTTAGACGGGGCCAAGGTGTACGAGCAGTACTTC. It specifies CASSLDGAKVYEQYF. The complete variable domain, with remaining parts taken from reference TRBV7-9 and TRBJ2-7, reads DTGVSQNPRHKITKRGQNVTFRCDPISEHNRLYWYRQTLGQGPEFLTYFQNEAQLEKSRLLSDRFSAERPKGSFSTLEIQRTEQGDSAMYLCASSLDGAKVYEQYFGPGTRLTVT.